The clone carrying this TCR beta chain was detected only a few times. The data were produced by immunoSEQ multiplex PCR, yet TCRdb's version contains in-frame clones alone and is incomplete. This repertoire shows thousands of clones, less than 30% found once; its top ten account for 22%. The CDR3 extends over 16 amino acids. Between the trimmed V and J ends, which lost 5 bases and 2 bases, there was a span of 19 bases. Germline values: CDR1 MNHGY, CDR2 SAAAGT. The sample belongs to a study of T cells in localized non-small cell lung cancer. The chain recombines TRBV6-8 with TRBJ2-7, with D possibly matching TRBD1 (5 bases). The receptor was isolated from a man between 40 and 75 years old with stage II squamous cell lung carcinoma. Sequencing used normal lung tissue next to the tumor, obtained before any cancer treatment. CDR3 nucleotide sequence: TGTGCCAGCAGTGAGGTCAGGGAACCCCCTCCCTACGAGCAGTACTTC. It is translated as CASSEVREPPPYEQYF.